Below are 5 T cell receptor beta chains sequenced from a single sample in a study of T cells in Graves' hyperthyroidism and ophthalmopathy. Researchers took RNA transcripts and amplified the TCR beta CDR3 regions from them. First-round RT-PCR of the TCR CDR3 relied on the HTBI primer set. TCRdb recomputed calls from the multiplex PCR reads with MiXCR, one row per CDR3 protein. The repertoire holds roughly 510,000 distinct CDR3 sequences, roughly 45% seen once, with about 40% in the top ten. Sequencing was performed on peripheral blood or thyroid tissue (not recorded which). The receptor source for this set is an adult woman with Graves' disease, either hyperthyroidism or ophthalmopathy (not recorded which).

This clonotype has ten or more counts. This chain connects TRBV20-1 to TRBJ2-2; possibly TRBD1 for D (6 bases). The CDR3 length is 16 residues. V shed 3 bases and J shed 3 bases, with 17 bases lying between them. Looked up from germline, CDR1 is DFQATT and CDR2 is SNEGSKA (reference sequence). The CDR3 spells CSARGEQGHDTGELFF. CDR3 sequence (DNA): TGCAGTGCTAGGGGGGAACAGGGTCATGACACCGGGGAGCTGTTTTTT.

V is TRBV10-3 and J is TRBJ2-5; 12 nucleotides align to TRBD1. The J call may be faulty, since TRBJ2-7 better matches the DNA end. The germline CDR1 and CDR2 sequences are ENHRY and SYGVKD. CDR3 length equals 14 residues. In nucleotides, the CDR3 is TGTGCCATCAGTGATGGGACAGGGGGCAACGAGCAGTACTTC. This gives the protein CAISDGTGGNEQYF.

This clonotype was found a few times. One end of the junction is discordant with germline, which a read error may explain. The V gene is TRBV7-9, the J gene TRBJ2-2; tentatively, D is TRBD2 (6 bases). This CDR3 is 17 amino acids long. Germline V gene lookup returns CDR1 SEHNR and CDR2 FQNEAQ (reference sequence). The CDR3, as DNA: TGTGCCAGCAGCTGGGAGGTTGGGACTGTACCCACCGGGGAGCTGCTTTTT. Protein: CASSWEVGTVPTGELLF.

This rearrangement joins TRBV28 to TRBJ2-7; maybe TRBD1 (5 bases). Per germline, CDR1 MDHEN and CDR2 SYDVKM. Trimming shortened V by 5 bases and J by 5 bases, and 13 bases separated the two germline ends. This CDR3 is built from 13 residues. CDR3 bases: TGTGCCAGCAGTCCTTGGCAGGGTGACGAGCAGTACTTC. Protein sequence: CASSPWQGDEQYF.

The chain has TRBV7-3 and TRBJ1-1, with D maybe TRBD1 (6 bases). Germline lookup yields CDR1 SGHTA and CDR2 FQGTGA. V gave up 3 bases and J gave up 4 bases, with 12 bases separating them. This CDR3 has 14 residues. The chain's CDR3 is CASSFDRPPTEAFF. The CDR3 DNA sequence: TGTGCCAGCAGCTTCGACAGGCCCCCCACTGAAGCTTTCTTT.